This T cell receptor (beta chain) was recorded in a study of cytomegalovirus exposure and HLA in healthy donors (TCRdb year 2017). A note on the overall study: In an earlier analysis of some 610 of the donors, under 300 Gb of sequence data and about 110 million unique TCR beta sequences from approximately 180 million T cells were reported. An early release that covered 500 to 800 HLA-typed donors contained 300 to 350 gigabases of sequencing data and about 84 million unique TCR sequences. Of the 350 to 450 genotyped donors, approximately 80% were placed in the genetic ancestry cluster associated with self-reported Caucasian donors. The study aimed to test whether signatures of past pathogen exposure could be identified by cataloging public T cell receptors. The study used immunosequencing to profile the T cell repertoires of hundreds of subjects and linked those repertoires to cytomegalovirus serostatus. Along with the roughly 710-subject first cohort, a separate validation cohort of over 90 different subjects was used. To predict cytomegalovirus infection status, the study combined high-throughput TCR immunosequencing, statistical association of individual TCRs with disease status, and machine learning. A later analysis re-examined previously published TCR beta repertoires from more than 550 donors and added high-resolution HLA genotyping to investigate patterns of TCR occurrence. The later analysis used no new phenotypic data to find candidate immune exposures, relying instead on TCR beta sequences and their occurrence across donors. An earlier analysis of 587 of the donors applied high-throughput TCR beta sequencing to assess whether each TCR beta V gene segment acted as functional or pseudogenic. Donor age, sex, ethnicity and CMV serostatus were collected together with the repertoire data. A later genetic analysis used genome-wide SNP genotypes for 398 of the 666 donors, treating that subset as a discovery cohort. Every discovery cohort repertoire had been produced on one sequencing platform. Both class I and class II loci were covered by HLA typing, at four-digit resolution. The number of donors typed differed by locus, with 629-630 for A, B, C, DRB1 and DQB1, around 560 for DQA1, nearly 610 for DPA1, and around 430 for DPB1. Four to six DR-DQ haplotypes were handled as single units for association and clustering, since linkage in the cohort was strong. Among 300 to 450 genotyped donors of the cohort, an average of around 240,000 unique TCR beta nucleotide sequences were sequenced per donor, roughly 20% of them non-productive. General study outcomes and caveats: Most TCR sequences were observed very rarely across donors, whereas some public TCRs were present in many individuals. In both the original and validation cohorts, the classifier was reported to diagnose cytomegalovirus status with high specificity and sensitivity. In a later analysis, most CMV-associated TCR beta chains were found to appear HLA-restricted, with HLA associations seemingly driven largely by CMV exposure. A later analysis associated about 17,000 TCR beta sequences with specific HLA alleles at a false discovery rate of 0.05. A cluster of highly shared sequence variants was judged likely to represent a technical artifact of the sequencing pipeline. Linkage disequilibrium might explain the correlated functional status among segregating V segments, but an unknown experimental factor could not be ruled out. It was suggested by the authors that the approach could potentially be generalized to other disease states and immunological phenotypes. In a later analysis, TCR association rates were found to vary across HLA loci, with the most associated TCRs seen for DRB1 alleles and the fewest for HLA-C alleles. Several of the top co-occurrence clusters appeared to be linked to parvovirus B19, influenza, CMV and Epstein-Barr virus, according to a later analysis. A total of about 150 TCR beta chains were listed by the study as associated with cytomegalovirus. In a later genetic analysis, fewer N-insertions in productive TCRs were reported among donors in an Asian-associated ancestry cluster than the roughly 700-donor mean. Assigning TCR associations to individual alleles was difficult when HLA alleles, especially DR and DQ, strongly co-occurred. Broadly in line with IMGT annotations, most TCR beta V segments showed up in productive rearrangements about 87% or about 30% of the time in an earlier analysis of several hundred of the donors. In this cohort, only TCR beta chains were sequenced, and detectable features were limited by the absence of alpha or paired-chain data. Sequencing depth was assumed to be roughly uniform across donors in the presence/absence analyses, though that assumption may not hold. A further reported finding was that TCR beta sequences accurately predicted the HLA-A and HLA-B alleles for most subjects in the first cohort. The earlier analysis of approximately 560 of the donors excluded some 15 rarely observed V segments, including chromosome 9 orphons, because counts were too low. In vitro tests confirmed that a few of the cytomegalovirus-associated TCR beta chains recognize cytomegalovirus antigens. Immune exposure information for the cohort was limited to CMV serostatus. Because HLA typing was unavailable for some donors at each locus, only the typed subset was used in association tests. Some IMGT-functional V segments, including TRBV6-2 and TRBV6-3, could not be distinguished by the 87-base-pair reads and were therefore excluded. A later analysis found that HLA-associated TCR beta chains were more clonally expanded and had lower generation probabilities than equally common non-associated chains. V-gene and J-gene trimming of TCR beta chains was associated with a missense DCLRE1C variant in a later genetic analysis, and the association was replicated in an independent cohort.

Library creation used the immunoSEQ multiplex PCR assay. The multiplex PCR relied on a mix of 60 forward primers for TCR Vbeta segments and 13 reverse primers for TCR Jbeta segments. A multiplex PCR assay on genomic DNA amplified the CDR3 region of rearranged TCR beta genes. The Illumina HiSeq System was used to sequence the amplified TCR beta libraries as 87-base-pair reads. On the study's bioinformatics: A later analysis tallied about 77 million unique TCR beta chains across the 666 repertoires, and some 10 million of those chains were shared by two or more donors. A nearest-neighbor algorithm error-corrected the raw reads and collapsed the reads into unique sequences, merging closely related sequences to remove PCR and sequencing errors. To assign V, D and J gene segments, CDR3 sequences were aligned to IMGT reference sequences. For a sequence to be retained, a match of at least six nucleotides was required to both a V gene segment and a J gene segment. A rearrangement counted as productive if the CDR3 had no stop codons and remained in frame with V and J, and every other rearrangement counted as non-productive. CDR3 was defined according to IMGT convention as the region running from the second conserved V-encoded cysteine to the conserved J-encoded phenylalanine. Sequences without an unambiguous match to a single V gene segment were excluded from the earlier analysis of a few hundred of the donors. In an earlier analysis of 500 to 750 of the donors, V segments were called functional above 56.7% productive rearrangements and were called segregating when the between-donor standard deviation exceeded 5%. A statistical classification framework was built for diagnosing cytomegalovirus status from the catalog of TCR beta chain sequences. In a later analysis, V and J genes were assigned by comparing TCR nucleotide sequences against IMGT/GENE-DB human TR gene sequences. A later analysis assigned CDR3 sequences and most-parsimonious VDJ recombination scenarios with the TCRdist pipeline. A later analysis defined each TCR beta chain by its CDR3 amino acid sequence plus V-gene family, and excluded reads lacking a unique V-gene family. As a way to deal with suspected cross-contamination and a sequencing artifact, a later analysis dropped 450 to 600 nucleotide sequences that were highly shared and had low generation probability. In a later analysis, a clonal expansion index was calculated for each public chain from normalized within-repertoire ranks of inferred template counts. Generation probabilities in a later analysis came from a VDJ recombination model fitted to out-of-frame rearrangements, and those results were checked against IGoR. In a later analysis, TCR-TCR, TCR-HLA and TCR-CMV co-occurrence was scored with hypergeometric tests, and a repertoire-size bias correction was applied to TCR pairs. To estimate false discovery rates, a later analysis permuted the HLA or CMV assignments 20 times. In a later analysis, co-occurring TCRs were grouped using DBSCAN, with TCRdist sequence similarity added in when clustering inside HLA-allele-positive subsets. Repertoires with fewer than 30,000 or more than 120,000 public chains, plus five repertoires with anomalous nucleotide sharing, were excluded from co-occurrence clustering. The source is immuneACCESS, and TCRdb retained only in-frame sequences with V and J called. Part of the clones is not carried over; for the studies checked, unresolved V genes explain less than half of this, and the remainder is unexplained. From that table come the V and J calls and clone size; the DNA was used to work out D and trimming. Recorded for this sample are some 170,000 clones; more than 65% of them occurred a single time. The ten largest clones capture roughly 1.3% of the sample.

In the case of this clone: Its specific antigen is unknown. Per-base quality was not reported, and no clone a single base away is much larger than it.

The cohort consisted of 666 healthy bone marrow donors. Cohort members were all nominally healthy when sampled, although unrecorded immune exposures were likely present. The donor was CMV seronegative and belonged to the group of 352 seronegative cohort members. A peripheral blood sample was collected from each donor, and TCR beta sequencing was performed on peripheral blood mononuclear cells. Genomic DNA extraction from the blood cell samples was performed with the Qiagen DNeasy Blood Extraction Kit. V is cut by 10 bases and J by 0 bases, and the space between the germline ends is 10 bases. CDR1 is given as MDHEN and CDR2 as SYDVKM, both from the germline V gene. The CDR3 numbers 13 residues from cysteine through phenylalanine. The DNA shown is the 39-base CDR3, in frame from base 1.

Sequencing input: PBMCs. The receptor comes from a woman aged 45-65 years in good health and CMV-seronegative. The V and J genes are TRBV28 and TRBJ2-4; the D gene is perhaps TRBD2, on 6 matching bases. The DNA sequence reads TGTGCCACAACCGGGGGAGCCAAAAACATTCAGTACTTC. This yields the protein CATTGGAKNIQYF.